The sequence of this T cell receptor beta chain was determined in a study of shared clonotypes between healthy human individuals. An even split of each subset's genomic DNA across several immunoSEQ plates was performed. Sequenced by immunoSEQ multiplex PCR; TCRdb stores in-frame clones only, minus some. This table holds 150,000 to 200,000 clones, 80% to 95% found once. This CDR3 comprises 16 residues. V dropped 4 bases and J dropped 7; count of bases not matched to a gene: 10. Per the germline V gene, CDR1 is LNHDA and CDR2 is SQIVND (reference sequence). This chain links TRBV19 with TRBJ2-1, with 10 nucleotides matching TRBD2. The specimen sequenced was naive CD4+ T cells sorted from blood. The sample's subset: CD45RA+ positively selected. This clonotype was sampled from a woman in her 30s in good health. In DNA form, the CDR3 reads TGTGCCAGTAGTACCCCGAGCGGGAGGGGAACTAATGAGCAGTTCTTC. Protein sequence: CASSTPSGRGTNEQFF.